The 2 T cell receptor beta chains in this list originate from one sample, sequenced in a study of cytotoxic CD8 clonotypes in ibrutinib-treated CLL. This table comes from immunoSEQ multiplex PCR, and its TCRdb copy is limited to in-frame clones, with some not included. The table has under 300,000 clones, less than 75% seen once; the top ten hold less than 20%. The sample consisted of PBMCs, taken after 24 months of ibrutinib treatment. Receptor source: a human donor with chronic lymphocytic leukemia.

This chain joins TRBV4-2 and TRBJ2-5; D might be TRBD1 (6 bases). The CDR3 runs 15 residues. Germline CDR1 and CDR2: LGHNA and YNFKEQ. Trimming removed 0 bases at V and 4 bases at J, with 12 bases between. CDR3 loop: CASSQELGGGETQYF. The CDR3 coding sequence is TGTGCCAGCAGCCAAGAGCTAGGGGGTGGAGAGACCCAGTACTTC.

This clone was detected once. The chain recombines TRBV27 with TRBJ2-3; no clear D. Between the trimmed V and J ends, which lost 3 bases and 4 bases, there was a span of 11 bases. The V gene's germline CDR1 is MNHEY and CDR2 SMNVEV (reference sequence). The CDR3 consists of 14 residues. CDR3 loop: CASSFYSRPDTQYF. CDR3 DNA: TGTGCCAGCAGTTTTTATTCGAGGCCAGATACGCAGTATTTT.